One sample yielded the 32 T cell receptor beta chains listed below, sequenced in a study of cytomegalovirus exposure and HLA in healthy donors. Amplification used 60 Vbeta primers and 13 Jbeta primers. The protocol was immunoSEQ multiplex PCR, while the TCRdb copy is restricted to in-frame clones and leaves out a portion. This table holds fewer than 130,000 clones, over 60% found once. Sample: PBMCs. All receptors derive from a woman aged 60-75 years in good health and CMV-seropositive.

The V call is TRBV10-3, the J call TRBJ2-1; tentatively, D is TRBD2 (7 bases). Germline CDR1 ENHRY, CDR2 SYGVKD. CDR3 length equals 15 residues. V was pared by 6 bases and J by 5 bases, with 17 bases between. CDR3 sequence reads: CAIRPSGTHDNEQFF. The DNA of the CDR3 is TGTGCCATCAGGCCCAGCGGGACACACGACAATGAGCAGTTCTTC.

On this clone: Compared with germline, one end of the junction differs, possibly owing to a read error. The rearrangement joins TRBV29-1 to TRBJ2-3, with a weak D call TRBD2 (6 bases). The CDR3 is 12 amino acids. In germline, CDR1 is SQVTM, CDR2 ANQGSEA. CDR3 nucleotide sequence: TGCAGCGTTGACACTAGCATAGATACGCAGTATTTT. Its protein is CSVDTSIDTQYF.

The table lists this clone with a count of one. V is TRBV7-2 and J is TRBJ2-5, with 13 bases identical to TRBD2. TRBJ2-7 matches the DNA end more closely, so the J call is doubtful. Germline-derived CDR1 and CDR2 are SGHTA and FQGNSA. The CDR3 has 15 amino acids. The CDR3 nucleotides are TGTGCCAGCAGCGGAGGGACTAGCGGGGCGGTCGAGCAGTACTTC. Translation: CASSGGTSGAVEQYF.

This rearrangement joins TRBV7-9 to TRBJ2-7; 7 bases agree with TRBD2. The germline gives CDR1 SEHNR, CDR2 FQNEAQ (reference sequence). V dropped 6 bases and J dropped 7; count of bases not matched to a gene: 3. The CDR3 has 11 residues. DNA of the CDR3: TGTGCCAGCAGTCCGGGGGGTGAGCAGTACTTC. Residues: CASSPGGEQYF.

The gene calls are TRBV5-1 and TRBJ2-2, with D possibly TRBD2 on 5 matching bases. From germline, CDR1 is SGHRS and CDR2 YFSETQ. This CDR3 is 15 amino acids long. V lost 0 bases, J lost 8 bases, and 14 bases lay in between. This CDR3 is CASSLEAAERGELFF. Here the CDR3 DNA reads TGCGCCAGCAGCTTGGAAGCGGCGGAGAGGGGGGAGCTGTTTTTT.

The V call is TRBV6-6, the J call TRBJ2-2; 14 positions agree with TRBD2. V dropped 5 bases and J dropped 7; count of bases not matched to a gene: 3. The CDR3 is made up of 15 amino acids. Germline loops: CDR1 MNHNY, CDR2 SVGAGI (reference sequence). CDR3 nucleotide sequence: TGTGCCAGCAGTGGGACTAGCGGGGGCCTCGGGGAGCTGTTTTTT. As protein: CASSGTSGGLGELFF.

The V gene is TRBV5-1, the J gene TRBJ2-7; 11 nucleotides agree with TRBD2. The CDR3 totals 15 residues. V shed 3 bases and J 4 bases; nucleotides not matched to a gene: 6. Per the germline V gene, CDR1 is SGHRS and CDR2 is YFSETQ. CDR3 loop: CASSSTTSGAYEQYF. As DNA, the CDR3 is TGCGCCAGCAGCTCGACGACTAGCGGGGCGTACGAGCAGTACTTC.

CDR3: CASSSTASYEQYF. As DNA, the CDR3 is TGTGCCAGTAGTAGTACAGCCTCCTACGAGCAGTACTTC. The V gene is TRBV19, the J gene TRBJ2-7; no reliable D call. Trimming removed 4 bases from V and 0 bases from J, with 7 bases in between. CDR1 and CDR2 (germline): LNHDA, SQIVND (reference sequence). This CDR3 spans 13 amino acids.

The CDR3 sequence is CASGVGQSSYNEQFF. The CDR3 DNA is TGTGCTAGTGGTGTGGGACAGAGCTCCTACAATGAGCAGTTCTTC. The chain combines TRBV12-5 with TRBJ2-1; 7 bases align to TRBD1. This CDR3 comprises 15 residues. Germline V gene sequence: CDR1 LGHNT, CDR2 FRNRAP. Trimming took 5 bases from V and 0 from J; bases not matched to a gene: 4.

DNA for the CDR3: TGTGCCAGCAGTTCCTCAACTATACTGGTAAACATTCAGTACTTC. Encoded protein: CASSSSTILVNIQYF. The genes are TRBV6-6 and TRBJ2-4, with unresolved D. V lost 4 bases and J 6 bases, leaving 16 bases between the germline ends. The length of the CDR3 is 15 residues. From germline, CDR1 is MNHNY and CDR2 SVGAGI (reference sequence).

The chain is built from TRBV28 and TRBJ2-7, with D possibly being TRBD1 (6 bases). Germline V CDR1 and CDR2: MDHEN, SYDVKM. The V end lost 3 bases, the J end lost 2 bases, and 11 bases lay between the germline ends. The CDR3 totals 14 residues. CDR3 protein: CASSLGRGPYEQYF. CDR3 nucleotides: TGTGCCAGCAGTTTGGGCAGGGGCCCCTACGAGCAGTACTTC.

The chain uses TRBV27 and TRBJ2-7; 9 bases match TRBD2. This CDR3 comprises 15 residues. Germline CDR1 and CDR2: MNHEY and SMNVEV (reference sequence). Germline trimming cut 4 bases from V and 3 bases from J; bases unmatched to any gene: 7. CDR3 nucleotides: TGTGCCAGCAGTTCATTAGCGGGAGCGGTCTACGAGCAGTACTTC. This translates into CASSSLAGAVYEQYF.

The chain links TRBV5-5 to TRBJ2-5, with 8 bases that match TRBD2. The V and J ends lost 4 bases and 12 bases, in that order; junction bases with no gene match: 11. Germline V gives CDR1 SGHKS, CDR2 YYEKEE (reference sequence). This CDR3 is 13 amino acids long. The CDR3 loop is CASSNGTSRREYF. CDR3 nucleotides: TGTGCCAGCAGCAACGGGACTAGTCGGAGGGAGTACTTC.

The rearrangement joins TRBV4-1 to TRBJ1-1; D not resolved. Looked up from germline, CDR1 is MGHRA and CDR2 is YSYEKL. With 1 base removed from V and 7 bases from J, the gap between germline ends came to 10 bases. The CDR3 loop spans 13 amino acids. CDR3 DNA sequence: TGCGCCAGCAGCCAAGGTCCCAGGAATGAAGCTTTCTTT. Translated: CASSQGPRNEAFF.

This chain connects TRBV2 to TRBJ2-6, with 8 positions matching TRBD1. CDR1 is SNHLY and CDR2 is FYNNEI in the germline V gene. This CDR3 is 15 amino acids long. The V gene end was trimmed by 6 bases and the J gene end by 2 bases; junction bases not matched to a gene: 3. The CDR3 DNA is TGTGCCAGCAGGGACAGGGCAGCTGGGGCCAACGTCCTGACTTTC. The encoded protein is CASRDRAAGANVLTF.

CDR3 in DNA: TGTGCCAGCAGTGACAGGGGCTCATATGGCTACACCTTC. It is translated as CASSDRGSYGYTF. The chain is built from TRBV2 and TRBJ1-2; perhaps TRBD1 as D (6 bases). In germline, CDR1 is SNHLY, CDR2 FYNNEI. CDR3 length: 13 amino acids. Trimming shortened V by 3 bases and J by 5 bases, and 10 bases separated the two germline ends.

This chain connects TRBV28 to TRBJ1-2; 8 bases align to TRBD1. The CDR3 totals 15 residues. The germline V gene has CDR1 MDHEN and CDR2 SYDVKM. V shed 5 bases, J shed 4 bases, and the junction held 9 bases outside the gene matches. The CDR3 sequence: CASSLQGALGYGYTF. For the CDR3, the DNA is TGTGCCAGCAGTCTCCAGGGGGCGTTAGGCTATGGCTACACCTTC.

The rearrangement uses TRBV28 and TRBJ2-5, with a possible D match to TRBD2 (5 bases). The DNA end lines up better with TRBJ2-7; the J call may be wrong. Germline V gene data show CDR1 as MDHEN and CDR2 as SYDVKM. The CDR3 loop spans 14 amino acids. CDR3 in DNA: TGTGCCAGCATGGGTGGGAGTTCTTTTCACGAGCAGTACTTC. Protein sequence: CASMGGSSFHEQYF.

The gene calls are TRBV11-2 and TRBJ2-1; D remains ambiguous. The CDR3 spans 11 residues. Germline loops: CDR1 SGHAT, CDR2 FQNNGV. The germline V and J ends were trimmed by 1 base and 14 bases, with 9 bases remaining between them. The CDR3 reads CASSLARNKFF. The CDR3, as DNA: TGTGCCAGCAGCTTAGCCAGGAATAAGTTCTTC.

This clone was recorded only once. CDR3 protein: CASSLYGAPTDTQYF. The DNA for the CDR3 is TGCGCCAGCAGCTTATATGGGGCCCCCACAGATACGCAGTATTTT. The J gene is TRBJ2-3, the V gene TRBV5-1; D is perhaps TRBD1 (5 bases). CDR1 and CDR2 from the germline V gene are SGHRS and YFSETQ. The CDR3 runs 15 residues. The V end lost 2 bases, the J end lost 2 bases, and 12 bases lay between the germline ends.

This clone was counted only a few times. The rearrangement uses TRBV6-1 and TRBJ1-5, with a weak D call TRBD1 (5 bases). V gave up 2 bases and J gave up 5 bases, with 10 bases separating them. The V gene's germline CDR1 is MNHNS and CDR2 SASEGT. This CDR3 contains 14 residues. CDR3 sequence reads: CASSEQGEDQPQHF. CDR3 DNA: TGTGCCAGCAGTGAACAGGGCGAGGATCAGCCCCAGCATTTT.

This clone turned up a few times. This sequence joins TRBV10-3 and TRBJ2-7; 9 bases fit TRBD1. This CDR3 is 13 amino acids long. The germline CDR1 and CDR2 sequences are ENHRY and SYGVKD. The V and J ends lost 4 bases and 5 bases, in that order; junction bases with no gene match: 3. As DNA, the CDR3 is TGTGCCATCAGTGGGACAGGGGAACACGAGCAGTACTTC. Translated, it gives CAISGTGEHEQYF.

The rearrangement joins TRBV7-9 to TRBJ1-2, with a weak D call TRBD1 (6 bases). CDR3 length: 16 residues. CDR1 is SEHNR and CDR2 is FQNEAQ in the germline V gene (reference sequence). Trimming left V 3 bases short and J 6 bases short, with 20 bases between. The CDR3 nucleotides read TGTGCCAGCAGCTTTTCAGCCCTCTCAGGGGTAGATGGCTACACCTTC. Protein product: CASSFSALSGVDGYTF.

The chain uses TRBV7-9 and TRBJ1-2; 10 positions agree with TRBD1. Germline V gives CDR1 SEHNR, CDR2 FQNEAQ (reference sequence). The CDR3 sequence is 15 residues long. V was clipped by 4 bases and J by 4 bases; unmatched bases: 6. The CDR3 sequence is CASSSTTGGGYGYTF. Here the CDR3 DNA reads TGTGCCAGCAGCTCGACGACAGGGGGCGGCTATGGCTACACCTTC. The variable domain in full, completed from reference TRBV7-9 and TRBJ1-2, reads DTGVSQNPRHKITKRGQNVTFRCDPISEHNRLYWYRQTLGQGPEFLTYFQNEAQLEKSRLLSDRFSAERPKGSFSTLEIQRTEQGDSAMYLCASSSTTGGGYGYTFGSGTRLTVV.

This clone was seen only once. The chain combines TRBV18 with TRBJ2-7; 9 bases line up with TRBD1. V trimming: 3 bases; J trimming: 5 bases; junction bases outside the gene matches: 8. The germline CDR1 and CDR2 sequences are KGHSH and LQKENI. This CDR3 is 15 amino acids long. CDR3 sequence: CASSPPGQGRDEQYF. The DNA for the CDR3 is TGTGCCAGCTCACCTCCCGGACAGGGGAGGGACGAGCAGTACTTC.

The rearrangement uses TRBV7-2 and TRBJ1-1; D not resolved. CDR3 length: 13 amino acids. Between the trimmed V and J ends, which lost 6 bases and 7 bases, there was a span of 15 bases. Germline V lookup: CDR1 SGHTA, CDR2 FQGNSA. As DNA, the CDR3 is TGTGCCAGCAGATACGAGACATATCTTGAAGCTTTCTTT. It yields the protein CASRYETYLEAFF.

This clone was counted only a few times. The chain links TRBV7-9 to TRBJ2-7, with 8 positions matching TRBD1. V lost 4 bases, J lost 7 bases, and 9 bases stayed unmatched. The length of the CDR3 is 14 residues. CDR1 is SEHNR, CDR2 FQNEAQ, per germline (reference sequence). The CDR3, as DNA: TGTGCCAGCAGCTCCGGACAGGGCGCTCGGGAGCAGTACTTC. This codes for CASSSGQGAREQYF. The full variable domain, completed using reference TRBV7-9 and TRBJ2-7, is DTGVSQNPRHKITKRGQNVTFRCDPISEHNRLYWYRQTLGQGPEFLTYFQNEAQLEKSRLLSDRFSAERPKGSFSTLEIQRTEQGDSAMYLCASSSGQGAREQYFGPGTRLTVT.

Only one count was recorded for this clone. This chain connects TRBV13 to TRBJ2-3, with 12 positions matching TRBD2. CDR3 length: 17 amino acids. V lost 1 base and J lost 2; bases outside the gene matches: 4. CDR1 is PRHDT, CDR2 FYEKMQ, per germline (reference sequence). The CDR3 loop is CASSLVGLAGTTDTQYF. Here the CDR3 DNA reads TGTGCCAGCAGCTTAGTCGGACTAGCGGGAACCACAGATACGCAGTATTTT. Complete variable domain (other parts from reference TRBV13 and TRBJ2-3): AAGVIQSPRHLIKEKRETATLKCYPIPRHDTVYWYQQGPGQDPQFLISFYEKMQSDKGSIPDRFSAQQFSDYHSELNMSSLELGDSALYFCASSLVGLAGTTDTQYFGPGTRLTVL.

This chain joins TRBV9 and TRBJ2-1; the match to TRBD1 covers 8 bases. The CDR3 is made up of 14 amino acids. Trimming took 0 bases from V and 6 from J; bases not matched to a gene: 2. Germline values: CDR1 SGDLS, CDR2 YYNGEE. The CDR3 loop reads CASSVVDRVNEQFF. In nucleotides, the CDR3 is TGTGCCAGCAGCGTAGTGGACAGGGTCAATGAGCAGTTCTTC.

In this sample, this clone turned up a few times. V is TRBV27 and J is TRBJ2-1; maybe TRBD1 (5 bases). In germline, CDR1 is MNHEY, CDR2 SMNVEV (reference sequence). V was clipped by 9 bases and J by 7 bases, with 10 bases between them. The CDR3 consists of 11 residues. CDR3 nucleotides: TGTGCCAGACATCCAGGGAATGAGCAGTTCTTC. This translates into CARHPGNEQFF.

The CDR3 sequence: CASSPLTRSYNEQFF. For the CDR3, the DNA is TGTGCCAGCAGTCCTTTGACACGCTCCTACAATGAGCAGTTCTTC. The chain carries TRBV2 and TRBJ2-1; D is unresolved. V lost 5 bases to trimming and J lost 0 bases, with 11 bases between them. Germline CDR1 SNHLY, CDR2 FYNNEI. CDR3 length: 15 residues.

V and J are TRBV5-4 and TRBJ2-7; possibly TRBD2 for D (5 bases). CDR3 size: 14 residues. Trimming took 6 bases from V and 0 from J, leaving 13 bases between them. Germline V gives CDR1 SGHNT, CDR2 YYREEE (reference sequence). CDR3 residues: CASTRETTSYEQYF. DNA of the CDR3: TGTGCCAGCACTAGAGAGACTACCTCCTACGAGCAGTACTTC.